Below, 27 T cell receptor beta chains from the same sample are listed, as sequenced in a study of T cell responses to AZD1222 COVID-19 vaccine. Data came from immunoSEQ multiplex PCR; TCRdb stores just in-frame clones and leaves some out. The sample has over 100,000 clones, around 90% seen once; the top ten hold approximately 5.5%. Sequenced material: peripheral blood, taken on day 0 of AZD1222 vaccination. Source of these receptors: an adult in good health.

Here the CDR3 DNA reads TGCGCCAGCAGCACAACAGGGCCCCCTAACTCTAAGGACTACACCTTC. This codes for CASSTTGPPNSKDYTF. V gene TRBV4-1 combines with J gene TRBJ1-2, with D maybe TRBD1 (6 bases). Germline values: CDR1 MGHRA, CDR2 YSYEKL. The CDR3 spans 16 residues. V lost 5 bases to trimming and J lost 10 bases, with 26 bases between them.

The genes are TRBV2 and TRBJ1-2; 7 bases fit TRBD1. CDR1 and CDR2 (germline): SNHLY, FYNNEI. This CDR3 is 14 amino acids long. V lost 5 bases and J lost 2; bases outside the gene matches: 5. The DNA of the CDR3 is TGTGCCAGCAGTCAGGGACAGAAGAACTATGGCTACACCTTC. This translates into CASSQGQKNYGYTF.

This clone occurred a few times. The chain couples TRBV4-3 to TRBJ2-2; a possible D gene is TRBD2 (5 bases). The V and J ends lost 3 bases and 1 base respectively, with 15 bases between them. The V gene's germline CDR1 is LGHNA and CDR2 YSLEER. This CDR3 has 17 amino acids. The CDR3 DNA reads as TGCGCCAGCAGCCAGGGAGCCAGCCGCTTGAACACCGGGGAGCTGTTTTTT. It translates to CASSQGASRLNTGELFF.

The chain recombines TRBV7-2 with TRBJ1-3; TRBD1 might be the D (6 bases). The V and J ends lost 2 bases and 0 bases respectively, with 11 bases between them. The CDR3 is 16 residues long. Per the germline V gene, CDR1 is SGHTA and CDR2 is FQGNSA. CDR3 nucleotides: TGTGCCAGCAGCTTACAGGGGTTCTTCTCTGGAAACACCATATATTTT. This sequence encodes CASSLQGFFSGNTIYF.

The gene calls are TRBV10-2 and TRBJ1-4; 7 nucleotides line up with TRBD1. The V segment lost 2 bases and the J segment 8 bases; nucleotides outside the gene matches: 2. This CDR3 spans 13 amino acids. Germline-derived CDR1 and CDR2 are WSHSY and SAAADI. The CDR3 sequence: CASSEVRGEKLFF. DNA for the CDR3: TGCGCCAGCAGTGAGGTCAGGGGGGAAAAACTGTTTTTT.

V usage is TRBV24-1 and J usage is TRBJ2-3; D gene unclear. The CDR3 runs 13 residues. Germline CDR1 is KGHDR and CDR2 is SFDVKD. V lost 3 bases and J lost 6, with 9 bases in between. The CDR3 nucleotides read TGTGCCACCAGTGATCTGACGGCCGATACGCAGTATTTT. It encodes CATSDLTADTQYF.

This rearrangement joins TRBV3-1 (or the pseudogene TRBV3-2) to TRBJ2-7; 9 bases are a match to TRBD1. With V trimmed by 5 bases and J by 4 bases, 6 bases remained unmatched. The CDR3 spans 14 residues. Germline loops: CDR1 LGHDT, CDR2 YNNKEL (reference sequence). Here the CDR3 DNA reads TGTGCCAGCAGCTCCGGGACAGGGAAGTACGAGCAGTACTTC. It specifies CASSSGTGKYEQYF.

The chain uses TRBV19 and TRBJ1-4; D is unclear. Per the germline V gene, CDR1 is LNHDA and CDR2 is SQIVND (reference sequence). The CDR3 totals 14 residues. V shed 3 bases and J shed 5 bases, with 10 bases lying between them. CDR3 nucleotide sequence: TGTGCCAGTAGTATGACGTCCGAAAATGAAAAACTGTTTTTT. It codes for CASSMTSENEKLFF.

V usage is TRBV5-4 and J usage is TRBJ1-5; D is perhaps TRBD1 (6 bases). CDR1 SGHNT and CDR2 YYREEE come from the germline V gene (reference sequence). The CDR3 is made up of 17 amino acids. V was pared by 3 bases and J by 6 bases, with 22 bases between. CDR3 sequence (DNA): TGTGCCAGCAGCTCGCAATCAGGGACAATCTTAGGTCAGCCCCAGCATTTT. This sequence encodes CASSSQSGTILGQPQHF.

V gene TRBV30 combines with J gene TRBJ1-2; D unresolved. CDR1 GTSNPN and CDR2 SVGIG come from the germline V gene (reference sequence). V was trimmed by 5 bases and J by 7 bases, leaving 11 bases between them. The CDR3 is 11 amino acids. CDR3 protein: CAWLAGFGYTF. CDR3 nucleotide sequence: TGTGCCTGGCTTGCGGGGTTTGGCTACACCTTC.

The chain links TRBV10-2 to TRBJ1-6; maybe TRBD1 (5 bases). V lost 3 bases to trimming and J lost 2 bases, with 8 bases between them. Germline lookup yields CDR1 WSHSY and CDR2 SAAADI. There are 15 residues in the CDR3. In nucleotides, the CDR3 is TGCGCCAGCAGTGATCAGGGAGCCTATAATTCACCCCTCCACTTT. As protein: CASSDQGAYNSPLHF.

The rearrangement joins TRBV19 to TRBJ1-2; D not certain. Looked up from germline, CDR1 is LNHDA and CDR2 is SQIVND (reference sequence). Trimming removed 6 bases at V and 0 bases at J, with 14 bases between. The CDR3 length is 15 residues. As DNA, the CDR3 is TGTGCCAGTAGCCACATGTCGGCTACTAACTATGGCTACACCTTC. It codes for CASSHMSATNYGYTF.

In this sample, this clone turned up a few times. The chain has TRBV28 and TRBJ2-1; 8 bases line up with TRBD1. CDR3 length equals 15 residues. The germline V gene has CDR1 MDHEN and CDR2 SYDVKM. V dropped 5 bases and J dropped 4; count of bases not matched to a gene: 7. CDR3 residues: CASSQTGGKYNEQFF. CDR3 nucleotide sequence: TGTGCCAGCAGTCAAACAGGGGGTAAATACAATGAGCAGTTCTTC.

The rearrangement joins TRBV24-1 to TRBJ1-5; D uncertain. Germline lookup yields CDR1 KGHDR and CDR2 SFDVKD. CDR3 length equals 13 residues. Deletions cut 3 bases from V and 2 bases from J, with 4 bases between. This chain's CDR3 is CATSDIGNQPQHF. The DNA for the CDR3 is TGTGCCACCAGTGATATAGGCAATCAGCCCCAGCATTTT.

The chain combines TRBV30 with TRBJ1-5, with TRBD1 as a possible D gene (6 bases). The CDR3 is made up of 16 amino acids. Germline-derived CDR1 and CDR2 are GTSNPN and SVGIG (reference sequence). Trimming took 2 bases from V and 5 from J, leaving 19 bases between them. CDR3 region: CAWSHSVRGRDQPQHF. Here the CDR3 DNA reads TGTGCCTGGAGTCATTCAGTTAGGGGGAGGGATCAGCCCCAGCATTTT. The variable domain in full, completed from reference TRBV30 and TRBJ1-5, reads SQTIHQWPATLVQPVGSPLSLECTVEGTSNPNLYWYRQAAGRGLQLLFYSVGIGQISSEVPQNLSASRPQDRQFILSSKKLLLSDSGFYLCAWSHSVRGRDQPQHFGDGTRLSIL.

The chain recombines TRBV5-4 with TRBJ1-6, with TRBD1 as a possible D gene (5 bases). The CDR3 runs 16 residues. Germline values: CDR1 SGHNT, CDR2 YYREEE (reference sequence). V was clipped by 4 bases and J by 4 bases, with 15 bases between them. The DNA for the CDR3 is TGTGCCAGCAGCCTCCGGGACGGAATTTATAATTCACCCCTCCACTTT. This translates into CASSLRDGIYNSPLHF.

This chain uses TRBV27 with TRBJ2-5, with D possibly being TRBD1 or TRBD2 (6 bases each). The germline V gene encodes CDR1 MNHEY and CDR2 SMNVEV (reference sequence). V was cut by 9 bases and J by 3 bases, with 11 bases left in between. This CDR3 contains 12 residues. The CDR3 protein is CASRGLEETQYF. The CDR3 bases are TGTGCCAGTCGGGGGCTCGAAGAGACCCAGTACTTC.

V usage is TRBV6-5 and J usage is TRBJ2-7, with no clear D. The CDR3 loop spans 10 amino acids. Germline V gene sequence: CDR1 MNHEY, CDR2 SVGAGI. V dropped 7 bases and J dropped 4 bases, with 5 bases sitting between them. The CDR3 region has the DNA TGTGCCAGCAACGAGTACGAGCAGTACTTC. Translating gives CASNEYEQYF.

The chain has TRBV7-2 and TRBJ2-2; 10 positions agree with TRBD1. The ends lost 7 bases at V and 7 bases at J; junction bases unmatched: 9. The CDR3 contains 15 residues. Germline V gives CDR1 SGHTA, CDR2 FQGNSA. CDR3 nucleotide sequence: TGTGCCAGCACCCCCGGGACAGGGGCAAACGGGGAGCTGTTTTTT. Protein: CASTPGTGANGELFF.

The chain couples TRBV10-3 to TRBJ2-1; 9 nucleotides agree with TRBD1. With V trimmed by 8 bases and J by 6 bases, 5 bases remained unmatched. The CDR3 loop spans 13 amino acids. Looked up from germline, CDR1 is ENHRY and CDR2 is SYGVKD. Written as DNA, the CDR3 is TGTGCCATCTCGGGACAGGGAGTCAATGAGCAGTTCTTC. Translated: CAISGQGVNEQFF.

The CDR3 loop is CASIQFSGGSYNEQFF. In DNA form, the CDR3 reads TGTGCCAGCATCCAATTTAGCGGGGGGAGCTACAATGAGCAGTTCTTC. The chain recombines TRBV5-4 with TRBJ2-1; 10 bases match TRBD2. The CDR3 is 16 amino acids. Germline CDR1 is SGHNT and CDR2 is YYREEE (reference sequence). V lost 6 bases to trimming and J lost 3 bases; unmatched junction nucleotides: 9.

A note on this clone: One end of the junction does not line up with germline, which may come from a read error. V is TRBV28 and J is TRBJ1-2, with D possibly matching TRBD1 (5 bases). The CDR3 has 13 residues. Per the germline V gene, CDR1 is MDHEN and CDR2 is SYDVKM. For the CDR3, the DNA is TGTGCCAGCAGTTTGCCCCAGGGAGGGCAGTCGGGGTTC. As protein: CASSLPQGGQSGF.

The rearrangement joins TRBV5-1 to TRBJ1-1; a possible D gene is TRBD1 (6 bases). The CDR3 is 14 amino acids. The germline V and J ends were trimmed by 2 bases and 3 bases, with 11 bases remaining between them. The V gene's germline CDR1 is SGHRS and CDR2 YFSETQ. The CDR3 reads CASSFSGGDTEAFF. The DNA of the CDR3 is TGCGCCAGCAGCTTCTCCGGGGGCGACACTGAAGCTTTCTTT.

Only one count was recorded for this clone. The chain recombines TRBV5-4 with TRBJ1-1; 10 bases are shared with TRBD1. Germline assignment: CDR1 SGHNT and CDR2 YYREEE (reference sequence). The CDR3 contains 14 residues. The V segment lost 3 bases and the J segment 5 bases; nucleotides outside the gene matches: 4. The CDR3 coding sequence is TGTGCCAGCAGCTGGGGACAGGGGCAAACTGAAGCTTTCTTT. Amino acid sequence: CASSWGQGQTEAFF.

V gene TRBV28 combines with J gene TRBJ1-2; D uncertain. Trimming removed 6 bases from V and 4 bases from J, with 9 bases in between. CDR1 and CDR2 from the germline V gene are MDHEN and SYDVKM. This CDR3 has 12 residues. CDR3 nucleotide sequence: TGTGCCAGCAGCCCCAGTCCCTATGGCTACACCTTC. Translating it yields CASSPSPYGYTF.

The chain links TRBV28 to TRBJ1-2; D not resolved. V lost 2 bases, J lost 0 bases, and 16 bases lay in between. This CDR3 is built from 17 residues. Germline V gene data show CDR1 as MDHEN and CDR2 as SYDVKM. The CDR3 here is CASSLPGRTISNYGYTF. In DNA, the CDR3 is TGTGCCAGCAGTTTACCGGGCAGAACGATTTCTAACTATGGCTACACCTTC.

The chain joins TRBV30 to TRBJ2-3; the D is unclear. This CDR3 spans 14 amino acids. The V end was cut by 1 base, the J end by 6 bases, with 14 bases between. Per germline, CDR1 GTSNPN and CDR2 SVGIG (reference sequence). CDR3 sequence (DNA): TGTGCCTGGAGTGGCTTAGCCCAAGGGGATACGCAGTATTTT. This gives the protein CAWSGLAQGDTQYF.